The sequence of this T cell receptor beta chain was determined in a study of blood T cell repertoires in COVID-19. In the original workflow: How many nucleated cells were present was estimated from reference gene primer amplification. Assay used: immunoSEQ multiplex PCR; TCRdb lists only in-frame clones, some missing. V and J calls and clone size follow that table, whereas D and trimming were derived from the DNA. Altogether roughly 97,000 clones are present, 84% being singletons, with the ten largest covering about 27%. The sequence was collected from a man in his fifties or sixties with acute or convalescent COVID-19. Sequencing used peripheral blood.

Here the CDR3 reads CASSYTPGPQGNQPQHF. CDR3 bases: TGCGCCAGCAGCTACACCCCGGGACCCCAGGGGAATCAGCCCCAGCATTTT. This chain links TRBV5-1 with TRBJ1-5; D perhaps matches TRBD1 (6 bases). Deletions cut 3 bases from V and 4 bases from J, with 20 bases between. The CDR3 sequence is 17 residues long. Germline V CDR1 and CDR2: SGHRS, YFSETQ. Supplemented by reference TRBV5-1 and TRBJ1-5, the full variable domain reads KAGVTQTPRYLIKTRGQQVTLSCSPISGHRSVSWYQQTPGQGLQFLFEYFSETQRNKGNFPGRFSGRQFSNSRSEMNVSTLELGDSALYLCASSYTPGPQGNQPQHFGDGTRLSIL.